The next 21 T cell receptor beta chains were all read from a single sample in a study of T cell responses to AZD1222 COVID-19 vaccine. This table comes from immunoSEQ multiplex PCR, and its TCRdb copy is limited to in-frame clones, with some not included. Altogether 120,000 or so clones are present, 70% to 90% being singletons, with the ten largest covering around 5%. This specimen was peripheral blood, taken on day 0 of AZD1222 vaccination. The origin of the receptors is an adult in good health.

The genes are TRBV28 and TRBJ1-3; 9 bases agree with TRBD1. Germline-derived CDR1 and CDR2 are MDHEN and SYDVKM. V lost 7 bases, J lost 3 bases, and 10 bases stayed unmatched. The CDR3 consists of 16 residues. CDR3 in amino acids: CASTHRGQGYGNTIYF. As DNA, the CDR3 is TGTGCCAGCACTCATCGGGGACAGGGTTATGGAAACACCATATATTTT.

V is TRBV29-1 and J is TRBJ1-2; D ambiguous. This CDR3 has 12 amino acids. Trimming left V 4 bases short and J 8 bases short, with 14 bases between. Germline loops: CDR1 SQVTM, CDR2 ANQGSEA. CDR3 sequence (DNA): TGCAGCGTTGTAGCAGGCAGCCACGGCTACACCTTC. This sequence encodes CSVVAGSHGYTF.

The chain joins TRBV10-3 to TRBJ1-2, with unresolved D. V was pared by 6 bases and J by 2 bases, with 13 bases between. Per the germline V gene, CDR1 is ENHRY and CDR2 is SYGVKD. The CDR3 covers 14 residues. CDR3 sequence: CAISLAEQNYGYTF. In DNA form, the CDR3 reads TGTGCCATCAGCCTGGCGGAGCAGAACTATGGCTACACCTTC.

The chain carries TRBV13 and TRBJ1-6; 9 bases fit TRBD1. This CDR3 is built from 15 residues. V lost 5 bases and J lost 14; bases outside the gene matches: 13. The germline CDR1 and CDR2 sequences are PRHDT and FYEKMQ (reference sequence). The CDR3 region is CASSGGPGQGRSLHF. The DNA of the CDR3 is TGTGCCAGCAGCGGAGGCCCGGGACAGGGCAGATCCCTCCACTTT.

The V and J genes are TRBV5-1 and TRBJ1-1; the match to TRBD1 covers 10 bases. Germline V gene data show CDR1 as SGHRS and CDR2 as YFSETQ. The V gene end was trimmed by 1 base and the J gene end by 2 bases; junction bases not matched to a gene: 2. The CDR3 covers 15 residues. The CDR3 loop reads CASSLLTGGNTEAFF. The CDR3 region has the DNA TGCGCCAGCAGCTTGTTGACAGGGGGCAACACTGAAGCTTTCTTT.

This clone was observed a few times. J is TRBJ1-6 and V is TRBV2; D perhaps matches TRBD1 (6 bases). Trimming left V 3 bases short and J 3 bases short, with 9 bases between. CDR1 is SNHLY and CDR2 is FYNNEI in the germline V gene. The CDR3 loop spans 15 amino acids. CDR3 nucleotide sequence: TGTGCCAGCAGTGAGCTAGGGGGCTATAATTCACCCCTCCACTTT. Amino acid sequence: CASSELGGYNSPLHF.

The J gene is TRBJ2-5, the V gene TRBV9; D is perhaps TRBD2 (5 bases). The germline V gene encodes CDR1 SGDLS and CDR2 YYNGEE. The CDR3 contains 15 residues. V lost 0 bases to trimming and J lost 2 bases, with 11 bases between them. Here the CDR3 reads CASSVVPSKQETQYF. The CDR3 coding sequence is TGTGCCAGCAGCGTAGTGCCTAGCAAACAAGAGACCCAGTACTTC. The full variable domain, rest sourced from reference TRBV9 and TRBJ2-5, is DSGVTQTPKHLITATGQRVTLRCSPRSGDLSVYWYQQSLDQGLQFLIQYYNGEERAKGNILERFSAQQFPDLHSELNLSSLELGDSALYFCASSVVPSKQETQYFGPGTRLLVL.

V and J are TRBV27 and TRBJ2-1; D gene ambiguous. The CDR3 is 13 residues long. Germline CDR1 is MNHEY and CDR2 is SMNVEV (reference sequence). The V gene lost 6 bases and the J gene lost 4 bases, with 10 bases spanning the gap. CDR3 coding DNA: TGTGCCAGCAGGAGGACCGAGTACAATGAGCAGTTCTTC. Translation: CASRRTEYNEQFF.

Worth noting for this clone: Given a much more abundant clone one base away, this may be a read error. The J gene is TRBJ1-4, the V gene TRBV7-2, with D tentatively TRBD1 (5 bases). V was trimmed by 4 bases and J by 5 bases, leaving 8 bases between them. In germline, CDR1 is SGHTA, CDR2 FQGNSA. The CDR3 length is 13 residues. The CDR3: CASSSGGNEKLFF. The CDR3 region has the DNA TGTGCCAGCAGCTCGGGGGGGAATGAAAAACTGTTTTTT.

The chain links TRBV7-2 to TRBJ1-3, with D maybe TRBD1 (5 bases). Trimming left V 4 bases short and J 2 bases short, with 15 bases between. The CDR3 runs 16 residues. Germline values: CDR1 SGHTA, CDR2 FQGNSA. Here the CDR3 reads CASSSLPPGTGNTIYF. The CDR3 DNA reads as TGTGCCAGCAGCTCCCTTCCACCAGGGACTGGAAACACCATATATTTT.

The chain couples TRBV7-8 to TRBJ2-7, with 7 nucleotides matching TRBD1. The CDR3 covers 15 residues. With V trimmed by 6 bases and J by 0 bases, 8 bases remained unmatched. Germline V lookup: CDR1 SGHVS, CDR2 FQNEAQ. Written as DNA, the CDR3 is TGTGCCAGCAGAAACAGGGGCGTTAGCTCCTACGAGCAGTACTTC. The encoded protein is CASRNRGVSSYEQYF.

This clone occurred a few times. V usage is TRBV5-6 and J usage is TRBJ2-7; D unclear. Germline CDR1 is SGHDT and CDR2 is YYEEEE. CDR3 length: 12 amino acids. The V and J ends lost 0 bases and 4 bases respectively, with 5 bases between them. CDR3 protein: CASSLGTYEQYF. The CDR3 bases are TGTGCCAGCAGCTTGGGTACTTACGAGCAGTACTTC. Full variable domain (remainder filled in from reference TRBV5-6 and TRBJ2-7): DAGVTQSPTHLIKTRGQQVTLRCSPKSGHDTVSWYQQALGQGPQFIFQYYEEEERQRGNFPDRFSGHQFPNYSSELNVNALLLGDSALYLCASSLGTYEQYFGPGTRLTVT.

This chain uses TRBV18 with TRBJ2-1, with no clear D. Germline V gene sequence: CDR1 KGHSH, CDR2 LQKENI. This CDR3 spans 14 amino acids. The V and J ends lost 4 bases and 5 bases respectively, with 12 bases between them. CDR3 coding DNA: TGTGCCAGCTCACGCAGTTACACGGACAATGAGCAGTTCTTC. Protein sequence: CASSRSYTDNEQFF.

Here the CDR3 DNA reads TGCGCCAGCAGCCAAGACATCCTCTCTGGGGCCAACGTCCTGACTTTC. Its translation is CASSQDILSGANVLTF. The chain has TRBV4-3 and TRBJ2-6, with no clear D. The CDR3 spans 16 residues. The V end was cut by 0 bases, the J end by 0 bases, with 6 bases between. The germline V gene has CDR1 LGHNA and CDR2 YSLEER.

The genes are TRBV2 and TRBJ2-7, with 12 bases matching TRBD2. Germline CDR1 SNHLY, CDR2 FYNNEI. Trimming at V came to 0 bases and at J to 3 bases, leaving 9 bases not matched to a gene. The CDR3 covers 18 residues. This CDR3 is CASSEAVGLAGSRYEQYF. The CDR3 coding sequence is TGTGCCAGCAGTGAAGCGGTAGGACTAGCGGGGTCCCGCTACGAGCAGTACTTC.

The chain combines TRBV9 with TRBJ1-1; D gene ambiguous. This CDR3 region has 14 residues. The germline CDR1 and CDR2 sequences are SGDLS and YYNGEE. Between the trimmed V and J ends, which lost 2 bases and 5 bases, there was a span of 13 bases. CDR3 nucleotides: TGTGCCAGCAGCGTTGCCCCCCTCGGGACTGAAGCTTTCTTT. Protein: CASSVAPLGTEAFF.

This sequence joins TRBV7-9 and TRBJ2-7; tentative D call: TRBD2 (6 bases). V was pared by 4 bases and J by 4 bases, with 14 bases between. The CDR3 consists of 14 residues. From germline, CDR1 is SEHNR and CDR2 FQNEAQ (reference sequence). The CDR3 coding sequence is TGTGCCAGCAGCTCTTTAGGCGGGACTTACGAGCAGTACTTC. Its translation is CASSSLGGTYEQYF.

The chain links TRBV18 to TRBJ2-3; no firm D call. CDR1 is KGHSH, CDR2 LQKENI, per germline. The V end was cut by 3 bases, the J end by 2 bases, with 3 bases between. This CDR3 contains 12 residues. The CDR3 is CASSPYTDTQYF. For the CDR3, the DNA is TGTGCCAGCTCACCTTACACAGATACGCAGTATTTT.

The gene calls are TRBV28 and TRBJ1-2; D might be TRBD1 (5 bases). The CDR3 length is 18 residues. Germline CDR1 and CDR2: MDHEN and SYDVKM. V was trimmed by 5 bases and J by 6 bases, leaving 28 bases between them. CDR3 sequence reads: CASSLSDSEFTGTNGYTF. Written as DNA, the CDR3 is TGTGCCAGCAGTCTCTCGGACTCTGAGTTTACCGGGACGAATGGCTACACCTTC.

In its sample, this clone was seen once. The chain carries TRBV12-3 or TRBV12-4 and TRBJ2-1; no clear D. The CDR3 is 12 amino acids. The V end was cut by 5 bases, the J end by 7 bases, with 9 bases between. The CDR3 nucleotides read TGTGCCAGCAGTCCGGCCATGAATGAGCAGTTCTTC. Its translation is CASSPAMNEQFF.

Points on this clone: Since a much larger clone is just one base distant, this may be a read error. The chain couples TRBV4-3 to TRBJ2-6; a possible D gene is TRBD2 (6 bases). Trimming shortened V by 8 bases and J by 0 bases, and 14 bases separated the two germline ends. There are 16 residues in the CDR3. Germline CDR1 LGHNA, CDR2 YSLEER. CDR3: CASRPPGASGANVLTF. CDR3 DNA: TGCGCCAGCCGCCCCCCGGGAGCCTCTGGGGCCAACGTCCTGACTTTC.